These T cell receptor beta chains were read from a single sample in a study of naive and memory T cell subsets. TCRdb independently ran MiXCR on the UMI-ligation and nested PCR reads; one entry per CDR3 protein. The data hold around 160,000 distinct CDR3 sequences, with roughly 22% observed a single time. The sample comprised naive CD4+ T cells from blood. These receptors were obtained from a human donor in good health. CDR3s leave out the opening cysteine and the closing phenylalanine or tryptophan. The order of the fields is V gene, J gene, CDR3 protein.

v_gene: TRBV10-3; j_gene: TRBJ1-4; CDR3aa: AISDSPTTAEKLF
v_gene: TRBV28; j_gene: TRBJ1-6; CDR3aa: ASSPPGITEGSPLH
v_gene: TRBV7-3; j_gene: TRBJ2-2; CDR3aa: ASSLRVRDGELF
v_gene: TRBV3-1; j_gene: TRBJ2-3; CDR3aa: ASSARQVPSGTQY
v_gene: TRBV10-3; j_gene: TRBJ2-3; CDR3aa: AISEVAGANTQY
v_gene: TRBV5-1; j_gene: TRBJ2-7; CDR3aa: ASSLPTSGTGEQY
v_gene: TRBV5-5; j_gene: TRBJ2-5; CDR3aa: ASSLASRGETQY
v_gene: TRBV28; j_gene: TRBJ2-7; CDR3aa: ASSYRVAGEQY
v_gene: TRBV3-1; j_gene: TRBJ1-1; CDR3aa: ASSRSGERTEAF
v_gene: TRBV29-1; j_gene: TRBJ2-7; CDR3aa: SVQEGFYEQY
v_gene: TRBV5-1; j_gene: TRBJ1-1; CDR3aa: ASSSAWTAEAF
v_gene: TRBV7-2; j_gene: TRBJ2-1; CDR3aa: ASSLPTGLNEQF
v_gene: TRBV5-1; j_gene: TRBJ1-1; CDR3aa: ASSLGGWNTEAF
v_gene: TRBV20-1; j_gene: TRBJ2-7; CDR3aa: SARVFQGPYEQY
v_gene: TRBV5-1; j_gene: TRBJ2-5; CDR3aa: ASSSGLAGVLQRETQY
v_gene: TRBV20-1; j_gene: TRBJ1-2; CDR3aa: SARDDLRGLYGYT
v_gene: TRBV5-1; j_gene: TRBJ2-6; CDR3aa: ASAMAGSGANVLT
v_gene: TRBV6-5; j_gene: TRBJ2-1; CDR3aa: ASREAPRTAHSYNEQF
v_gene: TRBV6-6; j_gene: TRBJ2-1; CDR3aa: ASAQGREVFREQF
v_gene: TRBV7-2; j_gene: TRBJ2-1; CDR3aa: ASKFGLSSYNEQF
v_gene: TRBV12-3/TRBV12-4; j_gene: TRBJ2-2; CDR3aa: ASSFSRANTGELF
v_gene: TRBV18; j_gene: TRBJ1-1; CDR3aa: ASSPPGGAATEAF
v_gene: TRBV24-1; j_gene: TRBJ2-2; CDR3aa: ATSRGQANTGELF
v_gene: TRBV6-9; j_gene: TRBJ2-7; CDR3aa: ASSYSRQGAIYEQY
v_gene: TRBV10-3; j_gene: TRBJ2-5; CDR3aa: AISEFSGIQETQY
v_gene: TRBV12-3/TRBV12-4; j_gene: TRBJ1-2; CDR3aa: ASTLSSYGYT
v_gene: TRBV11-3; j_gene: TRBJ1-3; CDR3aa: ASSPAGPGNTIY
v_gene: TRBV3-1; j_gene: TRBJ2-1; CDR3aa: ASTGGSQGTHEQF
v_gene: TRBV5-1; j_gene: TRBJ2-2; CDR3aa: ASSPGLATTELTGELF
v_gene: TRBV6-2/TRBV6-3; j_gene: TRBJ2-2; CDR3aa: ASRRSGRAGSGELF
v_gene: TRBV19; j_gene: TRBJ1-1; CDR3aa: ASSIRGGLGTEAF
v_gene: TRBV5-4; j_gene: TRBJ2-2; CDR3aa: ASSLGGGVLGTGELF
v_gene: TRBV4-1; j_gene: TRBJ2-7; CDR3aa: ASRKAGTGAYEQY
v_gene: TRBV7-6; j_gene: TRBJ2-5; CDR3aa: ASSLVQGETQY
v_gene: TRBV27; j_gene: TRBJ2-1; CDR3aa: ASKSSVRNEQF
v_gene: TRBV12-3/TRBV12-4; j_gene: TRBJ2-7; CDR3aa: ASSLDRVVDEQY
v_gene: TRBV30; j_gene: TRBJ2-4; CDR3aa: AWSLGQGDIQY
v_gene: TRBV29-1; j_gene: TRBJ2-1; CDR3aa: SVEAGDEQF
v_gene: TRBV7-9; j_gene: TRBJ2-7; CDR3aa: ASSLALLSSEQY
v_gene: TRBV9; j_gene: TRBJ1-6; CDR3aa: ASSVAGEDSPLH
v_gene: TRBV28; j_gene: TRBJ2-1; CDR3aa: ASSPQGNGEQF
v_gene: TRBV10-3; j_gene: TRBJ2-7; CDR3aa: AISGQGTYEQY
v_gene: TRBV29-1; j_gene: TRBJ2-1; CDR3aa: SVASPGLNYNEQF
v_gene: TRBV29-1; j_gene: TRBJ1-2; CDR3aa: SVDSRGSGYT
v_gene: TRBV6-2/TRBV6-3; j_gene: TRBJ2-1; CDR3aa: ASSYLSLATQDEQF
v_gene: TRBV29-1; j_gene: TRBJ2-2; CDR3aa: SVAAPGRENTGELF
v_gene: TRBV6-2/TRBV6-3; j_gene: TRBJ2-1; CDR3aa: ASSTTSGYLNNEQF
v_gene: TRBV25-1; j_gene: TRBJ2-7; CDR3aa: ATGGPTYEQY
v_gene: TRBV19; j_gene: TRBJ1-2; CDR3aa: ASSRDRSYGYT
v_gene: TRBV5-1; j_gene: TRBJ2-2; CDR3aa: ASSPGAANTGELF
v_gene: TRBV2; j_gene: TRBJ2-2; CDR3aa: ASNSGAGTGELF
v_gene: TRBV15; j_gene: TRBJ2-4; CDR3aa: ATSRDRGGRNIQY
v_gene: TRBV6-5; j_gene: TRBJ2-7; CDR3aa: ASSSSHGGSYEQY
v_gene: TRBV12-3/TRBV12-4; j_gene: TRBJ2-2; CDR3aa: ASSHINTGELF
v_gene: TRBV6-1; j_gene: TRBJ1-5; CDR3aa: ATKTGDGPNQPQH